These 7 T cell receptor beta chains were sequenced from one sample in a study of OX40 agonist ivuxolimab in advanced cancers. Data came from immunoSEQ multiplex PCR; TCRdb stores just in-frame clones and leaves some out. In the table there are approximately 30,000 clones, approximately 80% of which are singletons. The sample here was CD4+ or CD8+ T cells sorted from blood, taken in a trial of the OX40 agonist ivuxolimab. The receptors were sampled from an adult with an advanced solid tumor such as melanoma, head and neck, liver or kidney cancer.

This rearrangement joins TRBV19 to TRBJ1-4; D ambiguous. The germline CDR1 and CDR2 sequences are LNHDA and SQIVND (reference sequence). The V and J ends lost 1 base and 13 bases respectively, with 16 bases between them. The CDR3 is 14 amino acids. Here the CDR3 reads CASSIAAGRNGLFF. CDR3 nucleotide sequence: TGTGCCAGTAGTATAGCCGCCGGGAGAAACGGACTGTTTTTT.

The V and J genes are TRBV19 and TRBJ1-1; D uncertain. The ends were cut back, 3 bases at V and 3 bases at J, with 14 bases in the middle. This CDR3 has 15 amino acids. Germline CDR1 is LNHDA and CDR2 is SQIVND (reference sequence). The CDR3 protein is CASSIFAFPDTEAFF. In DNA, the CDR3 is TGTGCCAGTAGTATTTTTGCTTTCCCGGACACTGAAGCTTTCTTT. Full variable domain (rest looked up from reference TRBV19 and TRBJ1-1): DGGITQSPKYLFRKEGQNVTLSCEQNLNHDAMYWYRQDPGQGLRLIYYSQIVNDFQKGDIAEGYSVSREKKESFPLTVTSAQKNPTAFYLCASSIFAFPDTEAFFGQGTRLTVV.

The rearrangement links TRBV7-9 to TRBJ2-5; tentatively, D is TRBD2 (6 bases). Germline-derived CDR1 and CDR2 are SEHNR and FQNEAQ (reference sequence). V was cut by 5 bases and J by 4 bases, with 14 bases left in between. This CDR3 contains 14 residues. The CDR3 nucleotides read TGTGCCAGCAGCGGGGAGGCGGGTGGAGAGACCCAGTACTTC. Its protein is CASSGEAGGETQYF.

The rearrangement joins TRBV7-9 to TRBJ1-2; 7 positions agree with TRBD1. Germline V gives CDR1 SEHNR, CDR2 FQNEAQ (reference sequence). After removal of 1 base from V and 4 bases from J, the junction contained 6 bases not matched to a gene. The CDR3 is made up of 15 amino acids. The CDR3 region is CASSLVQDRSYGYTF. The CDR3 DNA sequence: TGTGCCAGCAGCTTAGTTCAGGACAGGTCCTATGGCTACACCTTC.

The rearrangement joins TRBV6-5 to TRBJ2-7; a possible D gene is TRBD1 (5 bases). The CDR3 runs to 11 residues. V lost 6 bases and J lost 3, with 6 bases in between. Germline CDR1 and CDR2: MNHEY and SVGAGI. The CDR3: CASSDSYEQYF. The CDR3 DNA follows: TGTGCCAGCAGCGACAGCTACGAGCAGTACTTC.

The rearrangement joins TRBV5-1 to TRBJ2-5; D call uncertain. The CDR3 has 11 amino acids. The ends were cut back, 0 bases at V and 5 bases at J, with 2 bases in the middle. Germline loops: CDR1 SGHRS, CDR2 YFSETQ. In DNA form, the CDR3 reads TGCGCCAGCAGCTTGGATGAGACCCAGTACTTC. Encoded protein: CASSLDETQYF.

The chain combines TRBV6-1 with TRBJ2-1; 8 bases map to TRBD2. V dropped 8 bases and J dropped 8; count of bases not matched to a gene: 11. The CDR3 sequence is 14 residues long. The germline V gene has CDR1 MNHNS and CDR2 SASEGT. The CDR3 spells CASVAGPWVDEQFF. As DNA, the CDR3 is TGTGCCAGCGTAGCGGGGCCCTGGGTCGATGAGCAGTTCTTC.